This TCR beta chain emerged from a study of brain T cells in children with intractable seizures. Germline V gives CDR1 ENHRY, CDR2 SYGVKD. This CDR3 comprises 18 residues. V lost 3 bases and J lost 6, with 21 bases in between. Regarding time point: blood from clinic visit 5 months post-surgery; TSC patient then seizure free. Surgery cases with the highest brain T cell transcript signatures were chosen for sequencing. At least one anti-epileptic drug was given before surgery. On this clone: Its target is not known.

Data came from immunoSEQ multiplex PCR; TCRdb stores just in-frame clones and leaves some out. The repertoire has 300,000 to 400,000 clones, approximately 93% of them found once; the top ten carry around 5%. General study points: Absence of clones before surgery may stem from lower sequencing depth.

This clonotype was sampled from a boy younger than two with tuberous sclerosis and intractable seizures. Sequenced material: peripheral blood, taken less than 6 months after surgery. This chain joins TRBV10-3 and TRBJ1-6; D may be TRBD1 (6 bases). Here the CDR3 reads CAISDKKILTGTNSPLHF. CDR3 nucleotide sequence: TGTGCCATCAGTGATAAGAAGATCCTGACAGGTACTAATTCACCCCTCCACTTT.